This entry concerns a single T cell receptor beta chain. The antigen is undetermined. This CDR3 comprises 14 residues. V was pared by 0 bases and J by 4 bases, with 9 bases between. Germline V gene lookup returns CDR1 SEHNR and CDR2 FQNEAQ (reference sequence). Method: immunoSEQ multiplex PCR; TCRdb's copy keeps in-frame clones and lacks some. The sample contains over 150,000 clones, approximately 88% of which appear only once. These data come from a study of T cell responses to AZD1222 COVID-19 vaccine. Regarding the study as a whole: Every sample of the repertoires postdated the peak T cell response. Mostly white British, mostly female donors; authors suggested clonal diversity may be underestimated.

This TCR was recovered from an adult who received the AZD1222 COVID-19 vaccine. This chain joins TRBV7-9 and TRBJ1-1; D is unclear. Sequencing used peripheral blood, obtained 28 days after the second AZD1222 dose. CDR3 coding DNA: TGTGCCAGCAGCTTAGCGAGGGCATCCACTGAAGCTTTCTTT. Amino acid sequence: CASSLARASTEAFF.